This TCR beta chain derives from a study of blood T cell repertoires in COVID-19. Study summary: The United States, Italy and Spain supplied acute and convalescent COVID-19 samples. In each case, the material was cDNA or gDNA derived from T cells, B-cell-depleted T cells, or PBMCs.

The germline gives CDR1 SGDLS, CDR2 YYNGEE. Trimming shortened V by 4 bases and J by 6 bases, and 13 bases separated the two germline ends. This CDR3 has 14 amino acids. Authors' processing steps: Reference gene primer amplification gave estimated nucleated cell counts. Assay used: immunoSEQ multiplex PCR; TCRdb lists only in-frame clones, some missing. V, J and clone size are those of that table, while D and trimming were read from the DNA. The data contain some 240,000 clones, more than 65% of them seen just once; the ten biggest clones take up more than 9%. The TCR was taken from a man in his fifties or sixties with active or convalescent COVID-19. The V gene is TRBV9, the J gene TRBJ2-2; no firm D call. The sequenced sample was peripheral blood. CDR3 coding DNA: TGTGCCAGCAGCCCGAGTGGGCACCCCGGGGAGCTGTTTTTT. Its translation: CASSPSGHPGELFF.